Shown below are 13 T cell receptor beta chains from a single sample sequenced in a study of T cells in Graves' hyperthyroidism and ophthalmopathy. From RNA transcripts, TCR beta CDR3 regions were amplified. TCR CDR3 regions were first amplified by RT-PCR with HTBI primers. TCRdb re-derived calls from the multiplex PCR reads in MiXCR, one entry per CDR3 protein. The table has a few hundred thousand distinct CDR3 sequences, roughly 13% seen once; the top ten hold 4.5% to 6%. The sample comprised blood. The source of these receptors is a woman aged 25 to 39 with Graves' hyperthyroidism that later progressed to Graves' ophthalmopathy.

Many counts were recorded for this clonotype. V gene TRBV28 combines with J gene TRBJ1-6, with 7 bases identical to TRBD1. This CDR3 contains 14 residues. Germline trimming cut 5 bases from V and 7 bases from J; bases unmatched to any gene: 5. CDR1 and CDR2 from the germline V gene are MDHEN and SYDVKM. CDR3 region: CASSPGQTNSPLHF. CDR3 DNA sequence: TGTGCCAGCAGTCCGGGACAGACAAATTCACCCCTCCACTTT.

The table lists this clonotype with many counts. The chain uses TRBV30 and TRBJ1-4; D is possibly TRBD1 (5 bases). The germline gives CDR1 GTSNPN, CDR2 SVGIG (reference sequence). Trimming shortened V by 6 bases and J by 0 bases, and 23 bases separated the two germline ends. This CDR3 is built from 18 residues. This CDR3 reads CACGAEIGTFATNEKLFF. CDR3 sequence (DNA): TGTGCCTGCGGCGCCGAAATCGGGACCTTTGCAACTAATGAAAAACTGTTTTTT.

This sequence joins TRBV19 and TRBJ1-1; TRBD1 matches 7 bases. From germline, CDR1 is LNHDA and CDR2 SQIVND (reference sequence). This CDR3 is built from 14 residues. V trimming: 3 bases; J trimming: 1 base; junction bases outside the gene matches: 2. CDR3 amino acids: CASSMAGGNTEAFF. CDR3 DNA sequence: TGTGCCAGTAGTATGGCAGGGGGGAACACTGAAGCTTTCTTT.

Turning to this clonotype: This may stem from a read error, because a much larger clone lies one nucleotide away. This chain joins TRBV3-1 and TRBJ2-2; TRBD2 might be the D (6 bases). CDR1 and CDR2 from the germline V gene are LGHDT and YNNKEL (reference sequence). The length of the CDR3 is 14 residues. The CDR3: CASSLADLTGELLF. The CDR3 nucleotides are TGTGCCAGCAGCCTAGCGGATCTCACCGGGGAGCTGTTATTT.

This clonotype turned up a few times. The chain uses TRBV18 and TRBJ1-2; unclear D gene. The CDR3 runs to 14 residues. Germline CDR1 KGHSH, CDR2 LQKENI. V shed 0 bases and J shed 2 bases, with 7 bases lying between them. The CDR3 here is CASSPPSQNYGYTF. In nucleotides, the CDR3 is TGTGCCAGCTCACCACCGAGTCAAAACTATGGCTACACCTTC.

This clonotype has just a few counts. The J gene is TRBJ2-1, the V gene TRBV29-1; the D is unclear. This CDR3 has 14 residues. Trimming removed 7 bases from V and 3 bases from J, with 16 bases in between. Germline CDR1 SQVTM, CDR2 ANQGSEA. CDR3 sequence reads: CSADGSRYYNEQFF. In DNA form, the CDR3 reads TGCAGCGCTGACGGTTCCCGATACTACAATGAGCAGTTCTTC.

Only a few counts were recorded for this clonotype. V usage is TRBV27 and J usage is TRBJ2-1, with 11 bases that match TRBD2. Germline CDR1 MNHEY, CDR2 SMNVEV (reference sequence). Trimming at V came to 6 bases and at J to 5 bases, leaving 6 bases not matched to a gene. The CDR3 extends over 15 amino acids. The CDR3 region is CASSPTSGTHNEQFF. The CDR3 nucleotides are TGTGCCAGCAGCCCGACTAGCGGGACACACAATGAGCAGTTCTTC.

This clonotype was seen at least ten times. The V call is TRBV11-2, the J call TRBJ2-5; TRBD2 matches at 11 bases. The CDR3 runs to 16 residues. Germline V lookup: CDR1 SGHAT, CDR2 FQNNGV. V was clipped by 4 bases and J by 4 bases; unmatched bases: 8. The CDR3 sequence: CASSSTTLAGGETQYF. The CDR3 coding sequence is TGTGCCAGCAGCTCGACGACTCTAGCGGGAGGAGAGACCCAGTACTTC.

This clonotype was found a few times. The V and J genes are TRBV7-9 and TRBJ2-3, with unresolved D. This CDR3 is 10 amino acids long. The V end lost 5 bases, the J end lost 7 bases, and 4 bases lay between the germline ends. Germline V CDR1 and CDR2: SEHNR, FQNEAQ (reference sequence). The CDR3 loop reads CASSTNTQYF. The CDR3 region has the DNA TGTGCCAGCAGCACCAATACGCAGTATTTT.

This clonotype was seen a few times. This chain uses TRBV20-1 with TRBJ1-2; 7 nucleotides agree with TRBD1. The CDR3 loop spans 14 amino acids. CDR1 and CDR2 (germline): DFQATT, SNEGSKA (reference sequence). The CDR3 sequence: CRELTGETNYGYTF. The CDR3 DNA is TGCAGAGAACTAACAGGGGAGACTAACTATGGCTACACCTTC.

The chain joins TRBV5-1 to TRBJ2-7; TRBD2 matches 7 bases. The CDR3 covers 14 residues. Per germline, CDR1 SGHRS and CDR2 YFSETQ. V was clipped by 4 bases and J by 7 bases; unmatched bases: 11. DNA for the CDR3: TGCGCCAGCAGCCCTGGGGTAGGCGGGGGAGAGCAGTACTTC. This gives the protein CASSPGVGGGEQYF.

Details on this clonotype: A much larger clone is a single base away; this may be a read error. The chain links TRBV30 to TRBJ1-1; D is ambiguous. Germline lookup yields CDR1 GTSNPN and CDR2 SVGIG (reference sequence). CDR3 length equals 16 residues. The chain's CDR3 is CSWSPALFYMNTEAFF. CDR3 DNA sequence: TGTTCCTGGAGTCCAGCTTTATTTTATATGAACACTGAAGCTTTCTTT. The whole variable domain, filled in from reference TRBV30 and TRBJ1-1, reads SQTIHQWPATLVQPVGSPLSLECTVEGTSNPNLYWYRQAAGRGLQLLFYSVGIGQISSEVPQNLSASRPQDRQFILSSKKLLLSDSGFYLCSWSPALFYMNTEAFFGQGTRLTVV.

The rearrangement links TRBV20-1 to TRBJ2-1, with D perhaps TRBD1 (6 bases). The CDR3 consists of 14 residues. V was shortened by 0 bases and J by 12 bases, with 18 bases between the two germline ends. Looked up from germline, CDR1 is DFQATT and CDR2 is SNEGSKA (reference sequence). DNA for the CDR3: TGCAGTGCTAGAGATCAACAGGGATTCGTAGGGCAGTTCTTC. Translating it yields CSARDQQGFVGQFF.